Listed below are T cell receptor beta chains from one sample, sequenced in a study of regulatory T cells in long-lasting Graves disease. MiXCR, run by TCRdb on the multiplex PCR reads, gives a single entry per CDR3 protein. The sample has about 330,000 distinct CDR3 sequences; around 16% are singletons. This sample also appeared in a second study, on T cells in Graves' hyperthyroidism and ophthalmopathy.

Sample: peripheral blood mononuclear cells (PBMCs), taken at new diagnosis, from a patient treated with antithyroid drugs. These receptors all come from a woman younger than 30 with Graves disease. Both conserved end residues are part of each CDR3. The order of the fields is V gene, J gene, CDR3 protein.

>TRBV13|TRBJ1-3
CASSTRQDLVRNTIYF
>TRBV13|TRBJ2-7
CASSPRQGAPGEQYF
>TRBV20-1|TRBJ2-5
CSATTSGRQTQYF
>TRBV5-1|TRBJ2-7
CASSSGTGPHEQYF
>TRBV7-3|TRBJ2-3
CASSSGVGTSEYF
>TRBV7-7|TRBJ2-2
CASSSLPGGSTGELFF
>TRBV28|TRBJ1-5
CASSLGGAREQPQHF
>TRBV27|TRBJ2-1
CASSFGMSSYNEQFF
>TRBV7-9|TRBJ1-1
CASSLAPGRAGYSEAFF
>TRBV20-1|TRBJ1-3
CSARLPSSSGNTIYF
>TRBV24-1|TRBJ2-1
CATSEFPGLYNEQFF